These T cell receptor beta chains were read from a single sample in a study of vaccination and CD4 T cells after COVID-19. These receptors' targets are unknown. TCRdb independently ran MiXCR on the PCR reads; one entry per CDR3 protein. Of 8,000 or so distinct CDR3 sequences in the sample, around a fifth were seen once. The starting material was CD4+ T cells from blood, cultured in vitro, obtained after SARS-CoV-2 vaccination. The receptors come from a human donor who had recovered from COVID-19. Both conserved end residues are part of each CDR3. A D gene is named only where the DNA matches it firmly. Clone size is shown for a subset of rows, as once, few, many or a class of expanded clone.

J gene	V gene	clone size	D gene	CDR3 DNA	CDR3 protein
TRBJ2-7	TRBV7-9	medium-sized	.	TGTGCCAGCAGCTTAGGGAGCTCAGGCCCCTACGAGCAGTACTTC	CASSLGSSGPYEQYF
TRBJ2-1	TRBV11-3	.	TRBD1	TGTGCCAGCAGCTACTGGAGAAGCTGGACAGGGGTCTACAATGAGCAGTTCTTC	CASSYWRSWTGVYNEQFF
TRBJ2-3	TRBV6-1	.	TRBD2	TGTGCCAGCAGGTCCCCTAGCGGGAGCACAGATACGCAGTATTTT	CASRSPSGSTDTQYF
TRBJ2-5	TRBV7-9	medium-sized	TRBD2	TGTGCCAGCACCTTAGCGGGAGGCCAAGAGACCCAGTACTTC	CASTLAGGQETQYF
TRBJ1-2	TRBV6-1	.	TRBD1	TGTGCCAGCAGAGCCCGGACAGGGAACTATGGCTACACCTTC	CASRARTGNYGYTF
TRBJ2-5	TRBV18	few	.	TGTGCCAGCTCACCCCTCCCCGGGTACCAAGAGACCCAGTACTTC	CASSPLPGYQETQYF
TRBJ1-5	TRBV28	few	.	TGTGCCAGCAGTTCCACCGGGACTTTCAATCAGCCCCAGCATTTT	CASSSTGTFNQPQHF
TRBJ2-7	TRBV28	.	TRBD1	TGTGCCAGCAGTTTGGGACAGGGATGGAGTTACGAGCAGTACTTC	CASSLGQGWSYEQYF
TRBJ2-7	TRBV6-4	.	.	TGTGCCAGCAGTGAAGCAGGGGTTTACTCCGAGCAGTACTTC	CASSEAGVYSEQYF
TRBJ1-5	TRBV20-1	medium-sized	.	TGCAGTGTTTGGGGGCGGGGATGGAGCAATCAGCCCCAGCATTTT	CSVWGRGWSNQPQHF
TRBJ2-3	TRBV7-9	few	.	TGTGCCAGCAGCTCAGGTGCTTGGTGGACCCCGGGGGACACAGATACGCAGTATTTT	CASSSGAWWTPGDTDTQYF
TRBJ2-7	TRBV6-1	medium-sized	TRBD1	TGTGCCCTCGGCTCGGGGGGACAGGGGCGCGAGCAGTACTTC	CALGSGGQGREQYF
TRBJ2-5	TRBV20-1	medium-sized	TRBD2	TGCAGTGCTAGGATTGCGGGACTAAAAGAGACCCAGTACTTC	CSARIAGLKETQYF
TRBJ1-1	TRBV4-2	few	.	TGTGCCAGCAGCCACACAGGGTTTATGACTGAAGCTTTCTTT	CASSHTGFMTEAFF
TRBJ2-7	TRBV28	medium-sized	.	TGTGCCAGCAGTTCTGGGCAGGACCCCACCTACGAGCAGTACTTC	CASSSGQDPTYEQYF
TRBJ2-2	TRBV7-8	.	TRBD1	TGTGCCAGCAGCTTATGGGGACAGGGCTACACCGGGGAGCTGTTTTTT	CASSLWGQGYTGELFF
TRBJ2-3	TRBV5-4	few	TRBD1	TGTGCCAGCAGCGCCTCGGGACAGGTCACAGATACGCAGTATTTT	CASSASGQVTDTQYF
TRBJ1-6	TRBV12-3/TRBV12-4	.	.	TGTGCCAGCAGTCGACAGATTTCACCCCTCCACTTT	CASSRQISPLHF
TRBJ2-1	TRBV4-2	few	.	TGTGCCAGCAGTCCAATAGCGGAGGGGCCTGGCAATGAGCAGTTCTTC	CASSPIAEGPGNEQFF
TRBJ2-5	TRBV6-2/TRBV6-3	.	TRBD2	TGTGCCAGCAGTTTCCTGGGCGGGAGCGCAGAGACCCAGTACTTC	CASSFLGGSAETQYF
TRBJ2-5	TRBV4-2	.	.	TGTGCCAGCAGCCAAGATGAAAGCCAAGAGACCCAGTACTTC	CASSQDESQETQYF
TRBJ2-5	TRBV4-3	.	TRBD1	TGCGCCAGCAGCCAAGGCAAGACAGGGCTTCTCCAAGAGACCCAGTACTTC	CASSQGKTGLLQETQYF
TRBJ2-7	TRBV7-2	medium-sized	.	TGTGCCAGCAGCTTAGACGGGAGCTCCTACGAGCAGTACTTC	CASSLDGSSYEQYF
TRBJ2-1	TRBV4-1	.	TRBD2	TGCGCCAGCAGCCAAGTTGATATGGGACTAGCGGGAGACAATGAGCAGTTCTTC	CASSQVDMGLAGDNEQFF
TRBJ2-5	TRBV27	medium-sized	TRBD2	TGTGCCAGCAGTCCAGGGACTAGCGGGGAGACCCAGTACTTC	CASSPGTSGETQYF
TRBJ2-7	TRBV19	.	.	TGTGCCAGTAGTACTATGGCTTCGGCGTCCTACGAGCAGTACTTC	CASSTMASASYEQYF
TRBJ2-3	TRBV6-5	.	TRBD1	TGTGCCAGCAGTTCGCGCCGACAGGGATTGACAGATACGCAGTATTTT	CASSSRRQGLTDTQYF
TRBJ2-5	TRBV20-1	.	TRBD2	TGCAGTGCTAGAAGAGGGGGGGGGGACAGACTAGCGGGAGTCCAAGAGACCCAGTACTTC	CSARRGGGDRLAGVQETQYF
TRBJ2-7	TRBV18	few	TRBD2	TGTGCCAGCTCACCAGCCTCCCTGGGAGGGGACGAGCAGTACTTC	CASSPASLGGDEQYF
TRBJ1-6	TRBV20-1	once	.	TGCAGTGCCCCCTTCCGTACCAGAAGCTCCTATAATTCACCCCTCCACTTT	CSAPFRTRSSYNSPLHF
TRBJ2-7	TRBV11-1	.	TRBD2	TGTGCCAGCAGCCCGCTAGCGGGGGGCCACTACGAGCAGTACTTC	CASSPLAGGHYEQYF
TRBJ2-1	TRBV4-2	few	.	TGTGCCAGCAGCCAAGACGAGAGGGGCTACAATGAGCAGTTCTTC	CASSQDERGYNEQFF
TRBJ1-2	TRBV4-3	.	.	TGCGCCAGCAGCCAAGCCCGGTGGGGGGGTATCGGCTACACCTTC	CASSQARWGGIGYTF
TRBJ2-7	TRBV28	.	TRBD2	TGTGCCAGCAAGTTTGGCGGGAGGGCCAGGGTCTACGAGCAGAACTTC	CASKFGGRARVYEQNF
TRBJ2-3	TRBV28	few	TRBD2	TGTGCCAGCAGTGTCGGGGGGGAGGCGCAGTATTTT	CASSVGGEAQYF
TRBJ2-7	TRBV6-1	medium-sized	.	TGTGCCAGCACGGAATACTACGAGCAGTACTTC	CASTEYYEQYF
TRBJ2-7	TRBV6-5	medium-sized	TRBD1	TGTGCCAGCAGTTACTCACTCCAGACAGGGAAGTACTTC	CASSYSLQTGKYF
TRBJ2-1	TRBV10-2	.	.	TGCGCCAGCTCGGCAGGGATCTTCGGTGAGCAGTTCTTC	CASSAGIFGEQFF
TRBJ1-5	TRBV6-2/TRBV6-3	few	.	TGTGCCAGCAGTTATAGCAGGGGCCAGCCCCAGCATTTT	CASSYSRGQPQHF
TRBJ2-5	TRBV12-3/TRBV12-4	few	.	TGTGCCAGCTGCCTAGGCAGGACTTACCAAGAGACCCAGTACTTC	CASCLGRTYQETQYF
TRBJ2-7	TRBV6-5	medium-sized	TRBD2	TGTGCCAGCAGTTCCCTTGGCGGGGGGGGCTACGAGCAGTACTTC	CASSSLGGGGYEQYF
TRBJ2-3	TRBV20-1	medium-sized	TRBD2	TGCAGTGCTAGAGATTACGCGGGAGGAGATACGCAGTATTTT	CSARDYAGGDTQYF
TRBJ2-3	TRBV6-5	.	.	TGTGCCAGCAGTTACTCTGAGGGTAGCACAGATACGCAGTATTTT	CASSYSEGSTDTQYF
TRBJ2-7	TRBV2	medium-sized	TRBD2	TGTGCCAGCAGGGCAGGGACTAGGGCCTACGAGCAGTACTTC	CASRAGTRAYEQYF
TRBJ2-5	TRBV4-3	.	TRBD2	TGCGCCAGCAGCCAAGAGGGTAGCGGGAGACAGACCCAGTACTTC	CASSQEGSGRQTQYF
TRBJ1-2	TRBV7-9	medium-sized	.	TGTGCCAGCAGCAATCCGGGGGGAATCAACTATGGCTACACCTTC	CASSNPGGINYGYTF